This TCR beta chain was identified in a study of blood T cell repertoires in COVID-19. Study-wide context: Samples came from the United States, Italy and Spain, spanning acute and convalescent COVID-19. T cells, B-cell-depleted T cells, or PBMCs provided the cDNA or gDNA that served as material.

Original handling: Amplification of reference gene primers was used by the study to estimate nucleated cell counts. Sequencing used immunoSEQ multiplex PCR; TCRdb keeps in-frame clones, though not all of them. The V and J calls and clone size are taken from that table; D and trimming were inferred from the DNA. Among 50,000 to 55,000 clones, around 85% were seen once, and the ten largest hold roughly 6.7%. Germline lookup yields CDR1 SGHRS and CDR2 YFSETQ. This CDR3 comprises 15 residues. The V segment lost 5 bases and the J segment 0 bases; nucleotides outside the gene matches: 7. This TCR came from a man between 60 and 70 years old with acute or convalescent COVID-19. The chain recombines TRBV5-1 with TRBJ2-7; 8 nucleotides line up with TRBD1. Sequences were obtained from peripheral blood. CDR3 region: CASSLTGEDSYEQYF. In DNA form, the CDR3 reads TGCGCCAGCAGTTTGACAGGGGAAGACTCCTACGAGCAGTACTTC. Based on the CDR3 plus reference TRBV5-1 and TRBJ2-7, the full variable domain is KAGVTQTPRYLIKTRGQQVTLSCSPISGHRSVSWYQQTPGQGLQFLFEYFSETQRNKGNFPGRFSGRQFSNSRSEMNVSTLELGDSALYLCASSLTGEDSYEQYFGPGTRLTVT.